This entry is about one T cell receptor beta chain. This table comes from immunoSEQ multiplex PCR, and its TCRdb copy is limited to in-frame clones, with some not included. The sample gives some 120,000 clones, 87% of which show up once; about 2.9% is in the top ten. Looked up from germline, CDR1 is SNHLY and CDR2 is FYNNEI. The CDR3 spans 13 residues. V lost 6 bases to trimming and J lost 8 bases; unmatched junction nucleotides: 6. This sample was included in a study of control samples from healthy donors and cancer patients. Sequencing input: blood. The receptor was derived from a man aged 55 to 70 in good health. The chain recombines TRBV2 with TRBJ1-2, with TRBD1 matching 10 bases. DNA of the CDR3: TGTGCCAGCAGAACCGGGACAGGGGAAGGCTACACCTTC. It specifies CASRTGTGEGYTF.